A selection of T cell receptor beta chains follows, all from one sample in a study of blood T cell repertoires in COVID-19. Produced via immunoSEQ multiplex PCR; TCRdb's table is partial and in-frame only. The data contain about 140,000 clones, around four fifths of them singletons. Sequences were obtained from PBMCs or T cells enriched from blood (not recorded which). The receptors derive from a woman aged 50 to 65 with acute COVID-19. The CDR3 runs from the conserved cysteine through the conserved F or W. Fields, in order: J gene, V gene, clone size, D gene, CDR3 protein, CDR3 DNA. The D gene is left open where the match is weak. Only some rows state a clone size, as once, few, many or a class for expanded clones.

TRBJ1-4	TRBV3-1/TRBV3-2	NA	NA	CASSLDSSTNEKLFF	TGTGCCAGCAGCTTGGACAGTTCAACTAATGAAAAACTGTTTTTT
TRBJ1-2	TRBV6-5	NA	TRBD1	CASSYSRDRAEGYTF	TGTGCCAGCAGTTACTCCCGGGACAGGGCGGAGGGCTACACCTTC
TRBJ2-3	TRBV12-5	NA	TRBD1	CASGLRGQGTFSDTQYF	TGTGCTAGTGGTTTGCGGGGACAGGGGACCTTCTCAGATACGCAGTATTTT
TRBJ2-1	TRBV2	NA	TRBD2	CASSASGTKQFF	TGTGCCAGCAGTGCTTCCGGGACTAAACAGTTCTTC
TRBJ1-1	TRBV27	NA	NA	CASRLASVPGKAFF	TGTGCCAGCAGACTTGCTTCGGTCCCGGGAAAGGCTTTCTTT
TRBJ2-7	TRBV6-2/TRBV6-3	NA	TRBD2	CASSRPASGRPYEQYF	TGTGCCAGCAGCCGACCGGCTAGCGGGAGACCCTACGAGCAGTACTTC
TRBJ1-5	TRBV7-9	NA	NA	CASSLSGGQNQPQHF	TGTGCCAGCAGCCTAAGCGGGGGCCAAAATCAGCCCCAGCATTTT
TRBJ1-2	TRBV19	NA	NA	CASSGREGNYGYTF	TGTGCCAGTAGTGGGCGGGAGGGGAACTATGGCTACACCTTC
TRBJ2-2	TRBV5-5	NA	NA	CASSLWGDTGELFF	TGTGCCAGCAGCTTGTGGGGAGACACCGGGGAGCTGTTTTTT
TRBJ2-1	TRBV6-5	NA	TRBD2	CASRSSGLYNEQFF	TGTGCCAGCAGATCTAGCGGGCTTTACAATGAGCAGTTCTTC
TRBJ2-5	TRBV2	NA	NA	CASSPHLRGRGETQYF	TGTGCCAGCAGTCCCCATCTTAGGGGAAGGGGAGAGACCCAGTACTTC
TRBJ1-1	TRBV9	NA	TRBD1	CASSSTGGADTEAFF	TGTGCCAGCAGCTCGACAGGGGGCGCGGACACTGAAGCTTTCTTT
TRBJ1-4	TRBV28	few	TRBD1	CASRSGQQNEKLFF	TGTGCCAGCAGATCGGGACAGCAAAATGAAAAACTGTTTTTT
TRBJ2-2	TRBV7-9	NA	NA	CASSGGDTGELFF	TGTGCCAGCAGTGGAGGGGACACCGGGGAGCTGTTTTTT
TRBJ1-6	TRBV5-4	NA	TRBD1	CASSFRTGSSYNSPLHF	TGTGCCAGCAGCTTTCGGACAGGGAGCTCCTATAATTCACCCCTCCACTTT
TRBJ2-2	TRBV4-1	once	NA	CASSQGRVARTGELFF	TGCGCCAGCAGCCAAGGCAGGGTAGCTAGGACCGGGGAGCTGTTTTTT
TRBJ2-3	TRBV27	NA	NA	CASSQSPWAFDTQYF	TGTGCCAGCAGCCAGAGCCCGTGGGCCTTCGATACGCAGTATTTT
TRBJ1-2	TRBV9	once	TRBD1	CASSVAGTAISGGYTF	TGTGCCAGCAGCGTAGCCGGGACAGCCATTAGTGGTGGCTACACCTTC
TRBJ2-5	TRBV25-1	NA	TRBD2	CASSQTGGKGGREETQYF	TGTGCCAGCAGTCAAACAGGTGGAAAAGGCGGGAGGGAAGAGACCCAGTACTTC
TRBJ2-5	TRBV30	NA	NA	CAWSKEAQETQYF	TGTGCCTGGAGTAAGGAGGCCCAAGAGACCCAGTACTTC
TRBJ2-1	TRBV29-1	NA	NA	CSVVVLASYNEQFF	TGCAGCGTTGTTGTTCTGGCCTCCTACAATGAGCAGTTCTTC
TRBJ2-7	TRBV21-1	NA	NA	CARRGRGRRLYEQYF	TGTGCCAGGAGGGGACGCGGGAGGAGACTGTACGAGCAGTACTTC
TRBJ1-2	TRBV7-9	NA	TRBD1	CASSPGTAYGYTF	TGTGCCAGCAGCCCCGGGACAGCGTATGGCTACACCTTC
TRBJ2-1	TRBV6-2/TRBV6-3	NA	NA	CASSGARPYNEQFF	TGTGCCAGCAGTGGGGCGAGACCGTACAATGAGCAGTTCTTC
TRBJ1-5	TRBV7-9	few	NA	CASSGGLGNQPQHF	TGTGCCAGCAGCGGGGGGTTGGGCAATCAGCCCCAGCATTTT
TRBJ2-1	TRBV24-1	NA	TRBD2	CATSDLGSGIGEQFF	TGTGCCACCAGTGATTTGGGTAGCGGGATCGGTGAGCAGTTCTTC
TRBJ1-1	TRBV3-1/TRBV3-2	NA	TRBD1	CASSLDRGSAFF	TGTGCCAGCAGCCTCGACAGGGGGTCGGCTTTCTTT
TRBJ2-7	TRBV2	NA	TRBD2	CASSTSGLGLEQYF	TGTGCCAGCAGTACTAGCGGGTTAGGTCTCGAGCAGTACTTC
TRBJ2-5	TRBV2	NA	NA	CASRGEGETQYF	TGTGCCAGCAGGGGTGAGGGAGAGACCCAGTACTTC
TRBJ2-4	TRBV4-3	NA	TRBD1	CASSPAGDRGFGIQYF	TGCGCCAGCAGCCCAGCCGGGGACAGGGGTTTTGGCATTCAGTACTTC
TRBJ1-2	TRBV9	NA	TRBD1	CASSPRTGYGYTF	TGTGCCAGCAGCCCACGGACAGGGTATGGCTACACCTTC
TRBJ2-3	TRBV7-2	NA	NA	CASSLSTGPSTDTQYF	TGTGCCAGCAGCTTATCTACAGGGCCTAGCACAGATACGCAGTATTTT
TRBJ2-5	TRBV7-7	NA	NA	CASSPGVGSWETQYF	TGTGCCAGCAGTCCGGGAGTGGGTAGCTGGGAGACCCAGTACTTC
TRBJ1-2	TRBV19	NA	NA	CATRLQEHYGYTF	TGTGCCACCAGATTACAGGAGCACTATGGCTACACCTTC
TRBJ2-7	TRBV2	NA	NA	CASSLGQSYEQYF	TGTGCCAGCAGTCTCGGACAGTCCTACGAGCAGTACTTC
TRBJ1-2	TRBV7-2	NA	TRBD1	CASSPGQATRSYGYTF	TGTGCCAGCTCTCCGGGACAGGCCACCCGTTCCTATGGCTACACCTTC
TRBJ1-4	TRBV9	NA	NA	CASSVGQGTFNEKLFF	TGTGCCAGCAGCGTAGGGCAGGGAACCTTTAATGAAAAACTGTTTTTT
TRBJ1-3	TRBV18	NA	NA	CASSPQEHLSGNTIYF	TGTGCCAGCTCACCCCAGGAACACCTCTCTGGAAACACCATATATTTT
TRBJ1-2	TRBV5-1	NA	NA	CASSLSTATNYGYTF	TGCGCCAGCAGCTTGTCTACAGCTACTAACTATGGCTACACCTTC
TRBJ2-7	TRBV6-1	NA	TRBD2	CASSEPSGVAYEQYF	TGTGCCAGCAGTGAACCTAGCGGGGTGGCCTACGAGCAGTACTTC
TRBJ2-5	TRBV7-6	once	TRBD1	CASSLGGQGQETQYF	TGTGCCAGCAGCTTAGGGGGACAGGGGCAAGAGACCCAGTACTTC
TRBJ2-4	TRBV30	NA	NA	CAWSNGLAKNIQYF	TGTGCCTGGAGCAACGGTCTAGCCAAAAACATTCAGTACTTC
TRBJ2-7	TRBV24-1	NA	TRBD1	CATSGPGQGYEQYF	TGTGCCACCAGTGGACCCGGACAGGGGTACGAGCAGTACTTC
TRBJ2-6	TRBV6-2/TRBV6-3	NA	TRBD2	CASSSGLAGPGANVLTF	TGTGCCAGCAGTTCGGGACTAGCGGGACCCGGGGCCAACGTCCTGACTTTC
TRBJ1-2	TRBV19	NA	NA	CASSKAGFPSGGYTF	TGTGCCAGTAGTAAAGCAGGGTTTCCTTCAGGTGGCTACACCTTC
TRBJ1-4	TRBV21-1	NA	NA	CASTFDRRGGATNEKLFF	TGTGCCAGCACCTTTGACAGGCGAGGAGGCGCAACTAATGAAAAACTGTTTTTT
TRBJ1-2	TRBV27	NA	TRBD1	CASSAQDRATSGYTF	TGTGCCAGCAGTGCTCAAGACAGGGCGACCTCCGGCTACACCTTC
TRBJ2-1	TRBV11-2	NA	TRBD2	CASSFSSGNNEQFF	TGTGCCAGCAGCTTCTCTAGCGGGAACAATGAGCAGTTCTTC